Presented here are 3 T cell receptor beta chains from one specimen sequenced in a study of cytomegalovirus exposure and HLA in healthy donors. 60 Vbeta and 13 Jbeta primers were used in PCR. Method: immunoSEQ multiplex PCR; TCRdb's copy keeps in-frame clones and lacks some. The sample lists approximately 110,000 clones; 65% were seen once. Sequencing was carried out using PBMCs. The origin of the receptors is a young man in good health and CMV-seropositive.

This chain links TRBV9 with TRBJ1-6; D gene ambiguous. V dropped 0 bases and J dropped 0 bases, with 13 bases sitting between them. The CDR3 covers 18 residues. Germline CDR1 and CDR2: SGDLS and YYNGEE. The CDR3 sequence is CASSVDPGDRSYNSPLHF. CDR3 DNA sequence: TGTGCCAGCAGCGTAGATCCGGGTGATCGCTCCTATAATTCACCCCTCCACTTT.

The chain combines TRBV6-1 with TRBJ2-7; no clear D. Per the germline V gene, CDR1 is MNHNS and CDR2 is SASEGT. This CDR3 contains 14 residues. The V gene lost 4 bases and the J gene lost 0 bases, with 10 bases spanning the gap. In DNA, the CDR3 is TGTGCCAGCAGTGGGCATCCCAGCTCCTACGAGCAGTACTTC. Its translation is CASSGHPSSYEQYF.

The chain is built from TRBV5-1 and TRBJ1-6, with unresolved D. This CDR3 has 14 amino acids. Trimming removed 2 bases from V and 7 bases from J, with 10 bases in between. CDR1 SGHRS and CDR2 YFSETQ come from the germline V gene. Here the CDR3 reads CASSLEVTNSPLHF. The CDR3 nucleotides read TGCGCCAGCAGCTTAGAGGTTACGAATTCACCCCTCCACTTT.